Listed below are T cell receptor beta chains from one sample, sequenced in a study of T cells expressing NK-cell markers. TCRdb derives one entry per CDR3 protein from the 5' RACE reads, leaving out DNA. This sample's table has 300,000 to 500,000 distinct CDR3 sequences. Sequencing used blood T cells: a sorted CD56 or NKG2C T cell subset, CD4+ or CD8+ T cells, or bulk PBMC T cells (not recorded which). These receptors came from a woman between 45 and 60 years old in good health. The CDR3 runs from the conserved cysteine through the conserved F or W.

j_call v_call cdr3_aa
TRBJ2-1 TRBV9 CASSGRASSSYNEQFF
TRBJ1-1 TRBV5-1 CASSLEPGNTEAFF
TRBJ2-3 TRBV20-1 CSAAAGAGTDTQYF
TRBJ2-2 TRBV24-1 CATSDSRPGELFF
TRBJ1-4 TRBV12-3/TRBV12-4 CASSPDRGGTNEKLFF
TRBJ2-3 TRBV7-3 CASSHGTSGRMDTQYF
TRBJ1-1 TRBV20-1 CSASPGGNPMNTEAFF
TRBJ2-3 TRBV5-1 CASSAATSTDTQYF
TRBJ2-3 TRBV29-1 CSSGVGTDTQYF
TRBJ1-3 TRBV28 CASSPILQGNTIYF
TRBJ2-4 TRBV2 CAGTQGKNIQYF
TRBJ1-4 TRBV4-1 CASSQVQNEKLFF
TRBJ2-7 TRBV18 CASSRGTGPSYEQYF
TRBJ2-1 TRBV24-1 CATSDSTGLDNEQFF
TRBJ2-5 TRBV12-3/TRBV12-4 CASSPAIARGETQYF
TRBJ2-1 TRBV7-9 CASSFRREGYNEQFF
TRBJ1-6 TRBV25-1 CASSDRTVTNNSPLHF
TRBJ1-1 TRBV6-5 CASSYANLNTEAFF
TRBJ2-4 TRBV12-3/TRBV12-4 CASSLLQSGNIQYF
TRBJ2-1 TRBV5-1 CASSLLRQEQFF
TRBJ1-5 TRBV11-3 CASSDGYSNQPQHF
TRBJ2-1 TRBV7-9 CASSFESFYNEQFF
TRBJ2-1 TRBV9 CASSPGMVLQGEQFF
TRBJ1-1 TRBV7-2 CASSEYSGLVTEAFF
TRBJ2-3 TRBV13 CASSKVSGSLTDTQYF
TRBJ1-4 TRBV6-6 CATLGAVNEKLFF
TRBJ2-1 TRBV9 CASSVGSLGNNEQFF
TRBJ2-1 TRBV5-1 CASSRLAGADLANEQFF
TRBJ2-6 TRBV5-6 CASSLAIALRAGANVLTF
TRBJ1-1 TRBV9 CASSTRTGGAPEAFF
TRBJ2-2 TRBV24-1 CATSEVTSGPFVGELFF
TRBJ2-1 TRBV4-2 CASSQDPYGGYNEQFF
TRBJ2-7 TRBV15 CATSRDRDRGRGRSYEQYF
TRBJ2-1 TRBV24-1 CATWSGVANEQFF
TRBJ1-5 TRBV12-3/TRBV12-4 CASSSHRVRYQPQHF
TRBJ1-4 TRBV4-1 CASSQPTGTDEKLFF
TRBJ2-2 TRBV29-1 CSVESRRRGHTTGELFF
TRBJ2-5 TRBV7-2 CASSSTPGGLAEETQYF
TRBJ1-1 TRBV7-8 CASSFLQGARAEAFF
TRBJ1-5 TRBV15 CATSPRAMGNQPQHF
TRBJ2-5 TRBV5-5 CASSSRREEETQYF
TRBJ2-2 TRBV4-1 CASSQDNYGTGDTGELFF
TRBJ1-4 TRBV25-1 CASSASGTANEKLFF
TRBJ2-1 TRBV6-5 CASSYKEAANEQFF
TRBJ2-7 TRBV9 CASSPLPALSSYEQYF
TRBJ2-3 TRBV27 CASRQARGQDTQYF